This is a list of T cell receptor beta chains from one sample in a study of blood T cell repertoires in COVID-19. TCRdb's copy holds only in-frame clones and misses some; the assay was immunoSEQ multiplex PCR. The table shows tens of thousands of clones, with around 80% occurring only once. The material sequenced was peripheral blood. The source of these receptors is a human donor in a cohort sampled during active COVID-19. CDR3s include the opening cysteine and the closing phenylalanine or tryptophan. The D gene is left open where the match is weak. Some rows have no size entry. The others give once, few or many, or a class for an expanded clone.

d_call	v_call	j_call	clone_size	cdr3_aa	cdr3_nt
-	TRBV10-3	TRBJ2-1	-	CAIGGAAYNEQFF	TGTGCCATTGGGGGGGCCGCCTACAATGAGCAGTTCTTC
-	TRBV28	TRBJ1-5	-	CASISGASNQPQHF	TGTGCCAGCATTTCGGGTGCCAGCAATCAGCCCCAGCATTTT
-	TRBV11-2	TRBJ2-3	-	CASGRSTDTQYF	TGTGCCAGCGGGAGGAGCACAGATACGCAGTATTTT
-	TRBV6-5	TRBJ2-7	once	CASSSGNPYEQYF	TGTGCCAGCAGTTCAGGGAATCCCTACGAGCAGTACTTC
TRBD2	TRBV28	TRBJ2-1	-	CASSFGTSGRNEQFF	TGTGCCAGCAGTTTCGGGACTAGCGGCCGTAATGAGCAGTTCTTC
TRBD1	TRBV5-1	TRBJ2-3	-	CASSLTLGQGALGRDTQYF	TGCGCCAGCAGCCTTACCTTGGGACAGGGGGCTTTAGGTAGGGATACGCAGTATTTT
-	TRBV10-1	TRBJ2-7	medium-sized	CASSEGRLPYEQYF	TGCGCCAGCAGTGAGGGCAGGCTCCCCTACGAGCAGTACTTC
-	TRBV19	TRBJ2-1	-	CASSTAGRNEQFF	TGTGCCAGTAGTACCGCGGGGAGGAATGAGCAGTTCTTC
-	TRBV29-1	TRBJ2-5	-	CSAGSPQETQYF	TGCAGCGCCGGGTCACCCCAAGAGACCCAGTACTTC
-	TRBV21-1	TRBJ2-1	once	CASSNPSGRVNEQFF	TGTGCCAGCAGCAACCCTAGCGGGAGGGTAAATGAGCAGTTCTTC
TRBD1	TRBV5-4	TRBJ2-2	-	CASRPGDRSTGELFF	TGTGCCAGCAGGCCCGGGGACAGGAGCACCGGGGAGCTGTTTTTT
TRBD2	TRBV19	TRBJ2-7	-	CASSPGGTSGTYEQYF	TGTGCCAGTAGTCCCGGCGGGACTAGCGGGACCTACGAGCAGTACTTC
TRBD2	TRBV7-2	TRBJ2-1	few	CASSWTSGVNNEQFF	TGTGCCAGCAGCTGGACTAGCGGGGTAAACAATGAGCAGTTCTTC
TRBD2	TRBV11-2	TRBJ2-7	-	CASSPQGSGISYEQYF	TGTGCCAGCAGCCCCCAGGGTAGCGGGATATCCTACGAGCAGTACTTC
-	TRBV6-5	TRBJ1-3	-	CASSYSSGPGNTIYF	TGTGCCAGCAGTTACTCGTCCGGTCCTGGAAACACCATATATTTT
-	TRBV7-2	TRBJ2-7	-	CASSIRPEWAEQYF	TGTGCCAGCAGCATAAGACCCGAATGGGCCGAGCAGTACTTC
TRBD1	TRBV7-8	TRBJ2-1	-	CASSLGQGPYNEQFF	TGTGCCAGCAGCTTGGGACAGGGGCCCTACAATGAGCAGTTCTTC
-	TRBV10-3	TRBJ2-5	-	CATRPNSQGRETQYF	TGTGCCACCCGTCCAAATAGTCAGGGGCGGGAGACCCAGTACTTC
-	TRBV15	TRBJ1-2	-	CATSRGTTNYGYTF	TGTGCCACCAGCAGGGGGACAACTAACTATGGCTACACCTTC
-	TRBV5-1	TRBJ2-1	-	CASSPAGGQGYNEQFF	TGCGCCAGCAGCCCCGCGGGTGGGCAGGGGTACAATGAGCAGTTCTTC
-	TRBV3-1/TRBV3-2	TRBJ2-5	-	CASSPFQGITKTQYF	TGTGCCAGCAGCCCCTTTCAGGGGATTACGAAGACCCAGTACTTC
TRBD1	TRBV27	TRBJ1-2	-	CASSWSGGAGNYGYTF	TGTGCCAGCAGTTGGTCAGGGGGTGCGGGGAACTATGGCTACACCTTC
TRBD2	TRBV29-1	TRBJ2-2	-	CSVEEQGGAGELFF	TGCAGCGTTGAAGAGCAGGGAGGGGCCGGGGAGCTGTTTTTT
-	TRBV14	TRBJ2-2	-	CASRPVARGVPGELFF	TGTGCCAGCAGACCCGTCGCGCGGGGAGTCCCCGGGGAGCTGTTTTTT